The clone carrying this T cell receptor beta chain was seen more than once but under ten times. The target antigen is unknown. This sample was taken from a study of cytomegalovirus exposure and HLA in healthy donors. Broader study findings: Sequencing artifact likely explains a cluster of highly shared sequence variants. The study flagged about 160 TCR beta chains as cytomegalovirus-associated. In terms of immune exposure information, only CMV serostatus was available. Across donors, presence/absence analyses took sequencing depth to be roughly uniform.

PCR was performed using 60 Vbeta and 13 Jbeta primers. Clones were read by immunoSEQ multiplex PCR, and TCRdb kept only the in-frame ones, dropping some. There are some 200,000 clones in the sample; approximately 84% occur only once, and 0.2% to 0.3% lies in the top ten. The CDR3 contains 14 residues. Germline V CDR1 and CDR2: SGDLS, YYNGEE. J was trimmed by 4 bases and V by 3 bases; bases with no gene match: 4. This clonotype originated in a girl under three years old in good health and CMV-seronegative. The chain couples TRBV9 to TRBJ2-7; 10 bases align to TRBD1. What was sequenced was PBMCs. The chain's CDR3 is CASSGGQGRYEQYF. CDR3 nucleotide sequence: TGTGCCAGCAGCGGGGGACAGGGGAGATACGAGCAGTACTTC.